This T cell receptor (beta chain) was documented in a study of blood T cell repertoires in COVID-19. Study in general: The origin of the acute and convalescent COVID-19 samples was the United States, Italy and Spain. From T cells, B-cell-depleted T cells, or PBMCs came the material, which was cDNA or gDNA.

As processed by the authors: Estimates of nucleated cell counts were drawn from the amplification of reference gene primers. TCRdb's table, derived via immunoSEQ multiplex PCR, lists solely in-frame clones and lacks some. The V and J calls and the clone size are those of that table, but D and trimming were determined from the DNA. The table includes tens of thousands of clones, roughly 80% detected once. This TCR came from a man older than 75 with active or convalescent COVID-19. The sample taken for sequencing was peripheral blood.

This chain's CDR3 is CASSTESLWDTQYF. The CDR3 nucleotides read TGCGCCAGCAGCACGGAGAGTTTATGGGATACGCAGTATTTT. The chain employs TRBV5-1 and TRBJ2-3; D gene ambiguous. Trimming removed 4 bases at V and 6 bases at J, with 15 bases between. The CDR3 runs to 14 residues. Germline V gene data show CDR1 as SGHRS and CDR2 as YFSETQ.